The 32 T cell receptor beta chains in this list originate from one sample, sequenced in a study of T cell changes during pregnancy in multiple sclerosis. Sequencing was performed with immunoSEQ multiplex PCR; in TCRdb, only in-frame clones are kept and a portion is missing. The profile shows 25,000 to 35,000 clones, about 89% of them singletons. The sequenced sample was CD8+ T cells from peripheral blood mononuclear cells, obtained in the second trimester of pregnancy. The receptors were sampled from a female donor with multiple sclerosis, enrolled in a pregnancy study.

V gene TRBV20-1 combines with J gene TRBJ1-4; no firm D call. CDR1 and CDR2 (germline): DFQATT, SNEGSKA (reference sequence). This CDR3 has 11 residues. Trimming cost V 1 base and J 7 bases, with 4 bases left between them. The CDR3 DNA follows: TGCAGTGCTAGAGGGAGTGAAAAACTGTTTTTT. This codes for CSARGSEKLFF.

The chain carries TRBV5-1 and TRBJ2-1, with 11 bases lining up with TRBD2. This CDR3 spans 16 amino acids. Germline V gene sequence: CDR1 SGHRS, CDR2 YFSETQ. V lost 2 bases to trimming and J lost 2 bases; unmatched junction nucleotides: 3. The CDR3 region has the DNA TGCGCCAGCAGCTTCGGACTAGCGGGCGCCTACAATGAGCAGTTCTTC. This gives the protein CASSFGLAGAYNEQFF.

The V call is TRBV10-2, the J call TRBJ2-2; 7 positions agree with TRBD2. With 2 bases clipped from V and 4 bases from J, the junction kept 7 bases outside the gene matches. The CDR3 loop spans 16 amino acids. In germline, CDR1 is WSHSY, CDR2 SAAADI. The CDR3 sequence is CASSEPAGAVTGELFF. In DNA form, the CDR3 reads TGCGCCAGCAGTGAGCCTGCGGGAGCGGTCACCGGGGAGCTGTTTTTT.

This clone has more than one count but fewer than ten. The rearrangement uses TRBV27 and TRBJ2-7; possible D gene TRBD1, 6 bases. The CDR3 extends over 16 amino acids. Per germline, CDR1 MNHEY and CDR2 SMNVEV (reference sequence). Between the trimmed V and J ends, which lost 0 bases and 0 bases, there was a span of 12 bases. The CDR3 DNA sequence: TGTGCCAGCAGTTTATCGGACAGTACCCTCTCCTACGAGCAGTACTTC. It specifies CASSLSDSTLSYEQYF.

The V and J genes are TRBV4-3 and TRBJ2-3, with a tentative D call TRBD2 (6 bases). Germline-derived CDR1 and CDR2 are LGHNA and YSLEER. This CDR3 spans 16 amino acids. V lost 0 bases, J lost 4 bases, and 14 bases lay in between. The CDR3 DNA follows: TGCGCCAGCAGCCAAGATGTTCGGGGACTTTCAGATACGCAGTATTTT. Encoded protein: CASSQDVRGLSDTQYF.

This clone was seen once. The V and J genes are TRBV27 and TRBJ2-7; 10 bases align to TRBD1. The germline V gene encodes CDR1 MNHEY and CDR2 SMNVEV (reference sequence). V dropped 5 bases and J dropped 4; count of bases not matched to a gene: 14. The CDR3 is 17 amino acids. This chain's CDR3 is CASSPIRGGQGNYEQYF. CDR3 sequence (DNA): TGTGCCAGCAGTCCAATCCGAGGGGGACAGGGGAATTACGAGCAGTACTTC.

This clone was recorded once. V is TRBV7-9 and J is TRBJ2-2; possibly TRBD2 for D (5 bases). Germline V CDR1 and CDR2: SEHNR, FQNEAQ (reference sequence). The CDR3 is 16 residues long. The V and J ends lost 3 bases and 0 bases respectively, with 11 bases between them. The chain's CDR3 is CASSFLGGSNTGELFF. The CDR3 bases are TGTGCCAGCAGCTTCCTCGGAGGCTCGAACACCGGGGAGCTGTTTTTT.

The chain couples TRBV5-6 to TRBJ1-2; 7 bases align to TRBD1. There are 17 residues in the CDR3. The J segment lost 4 bases and the V segment lost 2 bases, leaving 14 bases of the junction unmatched. Germline loops: CDR1 SGHDT, CDR2 YYEEEE. The chain's CDR3 is CASSFPLPDRTPYGYTF. The CDR3 region has the DNA TGTGCCAGCAGCTTTCCCCTCCCGGACAGGACGCCCTATGGCTACACCTTC.

This rearrangement joins TRBV5-4 to TRBJ2-2, with 7 bases aligning to TRBD1. The CDR3 is 13 residues long. Germline trimming cut 4 bases from V and 5 bases from J; bases unmatched to any gene: 2. CDR1 is SGHNT, CDR2 YYREEE, per germline (reference sequence). The DNA for the CDR3 is TGTGCCAGCAGCGACAGGGCTACCGGGGAGCTGTTTTTT. This translates into CASSDRATGELFF.

The rearrangement joins TRBV5-4 to TRBJ2-3; D is undetermined. The CDR3 runs 12 residues. Germline V CDR1 and CDR2: SGHNT, YYREEE (reference sequence). Trimming shortened V by 4 bases and J by 0 bases, and 3 bases separated the two germline ends. CDR3 loop: CASSLSTDTQYF. The CDR3 nucleotides read TGTGCCAGCAGCCTTAGCACAGATACGCAGTATTTT.

The genes are TRBV5-8 and TRBJ1-5; D is unresolved. V dropped 0 bases and J dropped 6 bases, with 4 bases sitting between them. The germline V gene encodes CDR1 SGHTS and CDR2 YDEGEE. This CDR3 spans 12 amino acids. The chain's CDR3 is CASSLALQPQHF. CDR3 DNA: TGTGCCAGCAGCTTGGCCCTTCAGCCCCAGCATTTT.

The rearrangement joins TRBV11-3 to TRBJ2-1, with D unclear. The CDR3 has 16 residues. The V gene lost 0 bases and the J gene lost 3 bases, with 12 bases spanning the gap. CDR1 and CDR2 (germline): SGHNT, YENEEA. The CDR3 DNA is TGTGCCAGCAGCTTAGATCTTAACTACTACTACAATGAGCAGTTCTTC. It specifies CASSLDLNYYYNEQFF.

This CDR3 reads CASSQMTGELYNEQFF. In nucleotides, the CDR3 is TGTGCCAGCAGCCAGATGACAGGGGAACTATACAATGAGCAGTTCTTC. The chain links TRBV7-8 to TRBJ2-1; 8 nucleotides align to TRBD1. The V segment lost 5 bases and the J segment 4 bases; nucleotides outside the gene matches: 10. Germline CDR1 is SGHVS and CDR2 is FQNEAQ. The CDR3 loop spans 16 amino acids. The whole variable domain, remainder taken from reference TRBV7-8 and TRBJ2-1, is GAGVSQSPRYKVAKRGQDVALRCDPISGHVSLFWYQQALGQGPEFLTYFQNEAQLDKSGLPSDRFFAERPEGSVSTLKIQRTQQEDSAVYLCASSQMTGELYNEQFFGPGTRLTVL.

The V call is TRBV19, the J call TRBJ1-1; tentatively, D is TRBD1 (6 bases). The length of the CDR3 is 14 residues. In germline, CDR1 is LNHDA, CDR2 SQIVND (reference sequence). Trimming removed 7 bases at V and 1 base at J, with 13 bases between. The CDR3 DNA reads TGTGCCAGTACTGTGACAGGAAGGAACACTGAAGCTTTCTTT. It translates to CASTVTGRNTEAFF.

The chain links TRBV28 to TRBJ2-1, with 9 bases aligning to TRBD2. The CDR3 contains 17 residues. Trimming at V came to 1 base and at J to 5 bases, leaving 9 bases not matched to a gene. CDR1 is MDHEN, CDR2 SYDVKM, per germline. The CDR3 is CASSLFWREGLNNEQFF. CDR3 nucleotides: TGTGCCAGCAGTTTATTCTGGCGGGAGGGCCTCAACAATGAGCAGTTCTTC.

This clone was observed a few times. J is TRBJ2-3 and V is TRBV6-4; weak D call: TRBD2 (6 bases). CDR1 MRHNA and CDR2 SNTAGT come from the germline V gene. The CDR3 spans 14 residues. Trimming removed 3 bases from V and 1 base from J, with 8 bases in between. In DNA form, the CDR3 reads TGTGCCAGCAGTGAGGGCGGGGGCACAGATACGCAGTATTTT. Translating gives CASSEGGGTDTQYF.

The V call is TRBV7-8, the J call TRBJ2-3; D is unclear. Germline values: CDR1 SGHVS, CDR2 FQNEAQ. V lost 2 bases and J 1 base, leaving 4 bases between the germline ends. The CDR3 length is 13 residues. The CDR3 DNA follows: TGTGCCAGCAGCTTATATCGCACAGATACGCAGTATTTT. As protein: CASSLYRTDTQYF.

The chain has TRBV5-1 and TRBJ2-1; weak D call: TRBD1 (5 bases). CDR3 length: 11 residues. Deletions cut 4 bases from V and 8 bases from J, with 7 bases between. Germline V gene lookup returns CDR1 SGHRS and CDR2 YFSETQ. The CDR3 nucleotides are TGCGCCAGCAGCACAGGTCATGAGCAGTTCTTC. Its protein is CASSTGHEQFF.

In this sample, this clone turned up once. V gene TRBV11-1 combines with J gene TRBJ2-3, with 7 bases fitting TRBD2. Germline loops: CDR1 SGHAT, CDR2 FQDESV (reference sequence). The CDR3 is 17 residues long. With 3 bases clipped from V and 6 bases from J, the junction kept 15 bases outside the gene matches. As DNA, the CDR3 is TGTGCCAGCAGCTTTCGGCCTTCTGGGAGGGTTGCCGATACGCAGTATTTT. It yields the protein CASSFRPSGRVADTQYF.

The V gene is TRBV28, the J gene TRBJ1-2; D unclear. The CDR3 totals 14 residues. CDR1 MDHEN and CDR2 SYDVKM come from the germline V gene. Trimming shortened V by 2 bases and J by 4 bases, and 11 bases separated the two germline ends. The CDR3 reads CASSLQRQIYGYTF. In DNA, the CDR3 is TGTGCCAGCAGTTTACAGCGTCAGATCTATGGCTACACCTTC.

The V gene is TRBV4-3, the J gene TRBJ1-4, with 7 bases lining up with TRBD1. The CDR3 totals 15 residues. Trimming took 3 bases from V and 8 from J; bases not matched to a gene: 9. Germline V gene sequence: CDR1 LGHNA, CDR2 YSLEER. In DNA, the CDR3 is TGCGCCAGCAGCCATAGGACAGGAGGGGACGAAAAACTGTTTTTT. Translating it yields CASSHRTGGDEKLFF.

The V call is TRBV4-1, the J call TRBJ2-2; TRBD2 matches 8 bases. Germline V lookup: CDR1 MGHRA, CDR2 YSYEKL. The CDR3 contains 14 residues. V lost 4 bases, J lost 7 bases, and 5 bases stayed unmatched. Here the CDR3 DNA reads TGCGCCAGCAGCCCGCTTAGCGGGAACGGGGAGCTGTTTTTT. It yields the protein CASSPLSGNGELFF.

This chain uses TRBV5-6 with TRBJ2-4; D is perhaps TRBD2 (5 bases). This CDR3 comprises 12 residues. Germline loops: CDR1 SGHDT, CDR2 YYEEEE. V was trimmed by 4 bases and J by 8 bases, leaving 10 bases between them. The CDR3: CASSEGLYIQYF. The CDR3 DNA sequence: TGTGCCAGCAGCGAGGGTCTATACATTCAGTACTTC.

The V call is TRBV10-3, the J call TRBJ1-1; D not certain. V gave up 0 bases and J gave up 4 bases, with 9 bases separating them. The CDR3 is made up of 14 amino acids. Germline V lookup: CDR1 ENHRY, CDR2 SYGVKD. The chain's CDR3 is CAISESGSSTEAFF. DNA for the CDR3: TGTGCCATCAGTGAGTCGGGCAGTTCCACTGAAGCTTTCTTT.

The chain employs TRBV25-1 and TRBJ2-1; D gene uncertain. V was clipped by 3 bases and J by 6 bases, with 3 bases between them. The CDR3 is made up of 11 amino acids. Looked up from germline, CDR1 is MGHDK and CDR2 is SYGVNS. The CDR3 nucleotides are TGTGCCAGCAGTGACTTCAATGAGCAGTTCTTC. Translated: CASSDFNEQFF.

The chain has TRBV7-8 and TRBJ2-5; D not certain. The CDR3 loop spans 12 amino acids. The germline V gene encodes CDR1 SGHVS and CDR2 FQNEAQ. The V gene lost 6 bases and the J gene lost 5 bases, with 10 bases spanning the gap. CDR3 nucleotide sequence: TGTGCCAGCAGGTTAACGCGGGAGACCCAGTACTTC. Amino acids: CASRLTRETQYF.

The CDR3 nucleotides are TGTGCCACCATGCAGGGGGCTGAGACCCAGTACTTC. The encoded protein is CATMQGAETQYF. This chain links TRBV28 with TRBJ2-5, with 8 positions matching TRBD1. The V segment lost 10 bases and the J segment 5 bases; nucleotides outside the gene matches: 6. Germline values: CDR1 MDHEN, CDR2 SYDVKM. The CDR3 contains 12 residues. The whole variable domain, remainder taken from reference TRBV28 and TRBJ2-5, is DVKVTQSSRYLVKRTGEKVFLECVQDMDHENMFWYRQDPGLGLRLIYFSYDVKMKEKGDIPEGYSVSREKKERFSLILESASTNQTSMYLCATMQGAETQYFGPGTRLLVL.

The rearrangement uses TRBV28 and TRBJ2-1, with TRBD2 matching 11 bases. CDR3 length: 16 amino acids. V dropped 5 bases and J dropped 5; count of bases not matched to a gene: 8. In germline, CDR1 is MDHEN, CDR2 SYDVKM. CDR3 protein: CASSQPGLAADNEQFF. In nucleotides, the CDR3 is TGTGCCAGCAGTCAGCCGGGACTAGCGGCTGACAATGAGCAGTTCTTC.

This sequence joins TRBV19 and TRBJ1-5; TRBD1 matches 8 bases. V lost 8 bases, J lost 4 bases, and 7 bases stayed unmatched. Germline-derived CDR1 and CDR2 are LNHDA and SQIVND (reference sequence). The CDR3 is 14 amino acids. The CDR3 sequence is CASGLGQGNQPQHF. DNA of the CDR3: TGTGCCAGTGGCTTAGGACAGGGAAATCAGCCCCAGCATTTT.

This clone appeared a few times. The gene calls are TRBV19 and TRBJ1-5, with TRBD1 identical over 8 bases. Unmatched junction bases numbered 3, after V lost 1 base and J lost 1 base. The V gene's germline CDR1 is LNHDA and CDR2 SQIVND (reference sequence). This CDR3 contains 16 residues. The CDR3 protein is CASSIAQGESNQPQHF. The CDR3 DNA reads TGTGCCAGTAGTATAGCACAGGGGGAGAGCAATCAGCCCCAGCATTTT. Drawing the rest from reference TRBV19 and TRBJ1-5, the complete variable domain is DGGITQSPKYLFRKEGQNVTLSCEQNLNHDAMYWYRQDPGQGLRLIYYSQIVNDFQKGDIAEGYSVSREKKESFPLTVTSAQKNPTAFYLCASSIAQGESNQPQHFGDGTRLSIL.

The chain is built from TRBV28 and TRBJ1-6; D might be TRBD1 (6 bases). CDR1 MDHEN and CDR2 SYDVKM come from the germline V gene. Trimming stripped 2 bases from V and 8 bases from J, with 19 bases between. The CDR3 sequence is 17 residues long. CDR3 residues: CASSLRPSRGKDSPLHF. CDR3 nucleotides: TGTGCCAGCAGTTTAAGACCCTCCAGGGGTAAAGATTCACCCCTCCACTTT.

The chain is built from TRBV11-2 and TRBJ2-1, with 9 bases that match TRBD2. Germline V gene sequence: CDR1 SGHAT, CDR2 FQNNGV. CDR3 length: 15 amino acids. Trimming took 3 bases from V and 8 from J; bases not matched to a gene: 8. CDR3 in DNA: TGTGCCAGCAGCTTCTGGCGGGAGGGCACATATGAGCAGTTCTTC. Translation gives CASSFWREGTYEQFF.